The source of this T cell receptor beta chain is a study of blood T cell repertoires in COVID-19 (dated by TCRdb to between 2020 and 2021). Background for the entire study: The collaborator samples originated in the United States, Italy and Spain and spanned the acute and convalescent phases of COVID-19. The prospective study material was composed of cDNA or gDNA derived from T cells, B-cell-depleted T cells, or PBMCs. The dataset comprised deeply sampled blood TCRbeta repertoires from subjects exposed to, actively infected with, or recovered from COVID-19. The repertoires were released in a freely available public database meant as a resource for research on the immune response to SARS-CoV-2. The samples were drawn from two sources: the first 160 participants of the ongoing ImmuneRACE study, and 1,200 or so subjects contributed by 6 global collaborators. Sample metadata almost always included a de-identified subject ID, COVID-19 status, age in years and sex. Where available, HLA class I and class II types were obtained from metadata supplied by the sample provider rather than from assay-based typing. Here is what the overall study found, with its caveats: Clinical and demographic metadata were provided uncurated, with the amount varying by source and participant.

TCRbeta CDR3 regions were amplified from genomic DNA by means of the immunoSEQ Assay, a bias-controlled multiplex PCR. Under the source paper's analysis protocol: Nucleated cell counts per sample were estimated from amplification of reference gene primers within the assay. To quantify the absolute abundance of each unique TCRbeta CDR3 rearrangement, sequence reads were collapsed and filtered. Productive Simpson clonality was computed per sample as the square root of Simpson's diversity index over productive rearrangements. The table was pulled from immuneACCESS by TCRdb, which kept in-frame rearrangements only. Such tables lose some clones; where checked, under half of the loss comes from unresolved V genes, and the rest has no known cause. V, J and clone size are those of that table, while D and trimming were read from the DNA. The sample profile shows 150,000 to 200,000 clones; about 83% of them were found once. 10% to 13% of the sample goes to the ten largest clones.

The germline V gene sets CDR1 to SGHRS and CDR2 to YFSETQ. The CDR3 runs 16 amino acids, cysteine and phenylalanine included. The only DNA kept is the CDR3, 48 bases in frame from the first base. Trimming takes 4 bases from V and 3 bases from J, and the germline ends sit 14 bases apart. In Seattle, one collaborating source enrolled patients while the infection was active and tracked those patients longitudinally over the course of disease. Collaborating institutions collected whole blood in K2EDTA tubes following their own protocols. For TCRbeta analysis, collaborators shipped samples in one of three forms: frozen whole blood, isolated PBMCs, or DNA extracted from either of those sample types. As for this clone: This clone's antigen is unknown. Base qualities are not provided; no much larger clone lies one nucleotide away.

The sequence is built from TRBV5-1 and TRBJ1-6, and perhaps TRBD1 as D gene, on 5 matching bases. This clonotype was sampled from a woman between 65 and 79 years old with COVID-19, enrolled during active disease. Sample: peripheral blood. The DNA sequence is given as TGCGCCAGCAGCCCCGGGACTAATAGCTATAATTCACCCCTCCACTTT. Translated, it reads CASSPGTNSYNSPLHF. The full variable domain, completed from the reference TRBV5-1 and TRBJ1-6 proteins outside the CDR3, reads KAGVTQTPRYLIKTRGQQVTLSCSPISGHRSVSWYQQTPGQGLQFLFEYFSETQRNKGNFPGRFSGRQFSNSRSEMNVSTLELGDSALYLCASSPGTNSYNSPLHFGNGTRLTVT.